Below, one T cell receptor (beta chain) is given with its context. This sample is drawn from a study of blood T cell repertoires in COVID-19. On the study more broadly: Both acute and convalescent COVID-19 samples were obtained from the United States, Italy and Spain. Sources were T cells, B-cell-depleted T cells, or PBMCs; the material itself was cDNA or gDNA.

Per the original methods: The assay estimated nucleated cells by amplifying reference gene primers. Method: immunoSEQ multiplex PCR; TCRdb's copy keeps in-frame clones and lacks some. V and J calls and clone size are given by that table; D and trimming were obtained from the DNA. The sample has about 380,000 clones; around 90% are singletons. Sample: peripheral blood. This receptor was identified in a man aged 18 to 29 with active or convalescent COVID-19.

The CDR3 DNA is TGTGCCAGCAGCCCCCGTTTAAATCTCTTTGACTATGGCTACACCTTC. Translation gives CASSPRLNLFDYGYTF. J is TRBJ1-2 and V is TRBV6-2 or TRBV6-3; D remains unclear. The CDR3 has 16 amino acids. V was shortened by 6 bases and J by 3 bases, with 20 bases between the two germline ends. CDR1 is MNHEY and CDR2 is SVGEGT in the germline V gene.